Following are 10 T cell receptor beta chains from one sample sequenced in a study of blood T cell repertoires in COVID-19. Sequencing was performed with immunoSEQ multiplex PCR; in TCRdb, only in-frame clones are kept and a portion is missing. The table records about 320,000 clones, roughly 89% of them present only once. The sequenced sample consisted of PBMCs or T cells enriched from blood (not recorded which). The source is a man in his 60s who had recovered from COVID-19.

The rearrangement links TRBV24-1 to TRBJ2-1, with 12 bases aligning to TRBD2. Looked up from germline, CDR1 is KGHDR and CDR2 is SFDVKD. The CDR3 has 15 amino acids. V dropped 7 bases and J dropped 5; count of bases not matched to a gene: 5. The CDR3 DNA is TGTGCCACCAGAGCGACTAGCGGGAGCCACAATGAGCAGTTCTTC. Translation gives CATRATSGSHNEQFF.

This chain links TRBV3-1 (or the pseudogene TRBV3-2) with TRBJ2-7; D possibly corresponds to TRBD1 (6 bases). CDR1 is LGHDT, CDR2 YNNKEL, per germline (reference sequence). V dropped 1 base and J dropped 6 bases, with 13 bases sitting between them. The CDR3 contains 14 residues. The CDR3 loop is CASSQVRQASEQYF. Here the CDR3 DNA reads TGTGCCAGCAGCCAAGTCCGACAGGCGAGCGAGCAGTACTTC.

The rearrangement uses TRBV24-1 and TRBJ2-1, with 8 nucleotides matching TRBD2. CDR3 length: 16 amino acids. Germline V CDR1 and CDR2: KGHDR, SFDVKD. V gave up 3 bases and J gave up 1 base; unmatched junction bases: 4. In DNA, the CDR3 is TGTGCCACCAGTGATCCGGGAGGGCCTTCCTACAATGAGCAGTTCTTC. Translated, it gives CATSDPGGPSYNEQFF.

The chain carries TRBV28 and TRBJ2-7; D is ambiguous. The CDR3 is made up of 13 amino acids. Trimming shortened V by 6 bases and J by 4 bases, and 13 bases separated the two germline ends. The germline gives CDR1 MDHEN, CDR2 SYDVKM. This CDR3 is CASRLGAVYEQYF. CDR3 nucleotide sequence: TGTGCCAGCAGGCTAGGTGCTGTTTACGAGCAGTACTTC. Variable domain in full (rest from reference TRBV28 and TRBJ2-7): DVKVTQSSRYLVKRTGEKVFLECVQDMDHENMFWYRQDPGLGLRLIYFSYDVKMKEKGDIPEGYSVSREKKERFSLILESASTNQTSMYLCASRLGAVYEQYFGPGTRLTVT.

The chain recombines TRBV18 with TRBJ2-7; TRBD2 aligns across 15 bases. V shed 3 bases, J shed 5 bases, and the junction held 8 bases outside the gene matches. Per the germline V gene, CDR1 is KGHSH and CDR2 is LQKENI. The CDR3 runs 17 residues. CDR3: CASSPPGLAGGRNEQYF. For the CDR3, the DNA is TGTGCCAGCTCACCTCCGGGACTAGCGGGAGGAAGAAACGAGCAGTACTTC.

This chain uses TRBV28 with TRBJ2-3, with 8 bases identical to TRBD2. J was trimmed by 2 bases and V by 2 bases; bases with no gene match: 3. In germline, CDR1 is MDHEN, CDR2 SYDVKM. CDR3 length: 15 amino acids. CDR3 in amino acids: CASSLQAGATDTQYF. The CDR3 DNA reads TGTGCCAGCAGTTTACAAGCGGGGGCCACAGATACGCAGTATTTT.

The chain is built from TRBV27 and TRBJ2-2; 10 bases are a match to TRBD1. The ends lost 3 bases at V and 6 bases at J; junction bases unmatched: 4. The length of the CDR3 is 15 residues. Germline lookup yields CDR1 MNHEY and CDR2 SMNVEV (reference sequence). CDR3 loop: CASSLGQGFPGELFF. The CDR3 DNA follows: TGTGCCAGCAGTTTGGGACAGGGGTTTCCCGGGGAGCTGTTTTTT.

The rearrangement joins TRBV28 to TRBJ2-7; D possibly corresponds to TRBD1 (6 bases). Germline CDR1 is MDHEN and CDR2 is SYDVKM. The CDR3 contains 14 residues. Trimming pared 4 bases from V and 2 bases from J, leaving 12 bases between. CDR3 in DNA: TGTGCCAGCAGTTCCCGGGACATTACCTACGAGCAGTACTTC. This codes for CASSSRDITYEQYF.

The J gene is TRBJ1-5, the V gene TRBV7-9; D remains unclear. This CDR3 spans 15 amino acids. Germline loops: CDR1 SEHNR, CDR2 FQNEAQ (reference sequence). Trimming took 4 bases from V and 4 from J, leaving 14 bases between them. The DNA for the CDR3 is TGTGCCAGCAGCTCCCAGGAGGGAAGTAATCAGCCCCAGCATTTT. Protein: CASSSQEGSNQPQHF.

The genes are TRBV2 and TRBJ2-7; 10 bases line up with TRBD2. V trimming: 8 bases; J trimming: 4 bases; junction bases outside the gene matches: 8. The V gene's germline CDR1 is SNHLY and CDR2 FYNNEI. This CDR3 contains 14 residues. CDR3 DNA: TGTGCCAGCCGTGCGGGACTAGCGCGGTACGAGCAGTACTTC. Its translation: CASRAGLARYEQYF.